The 30 T cell receptor beta chains presented below share a single source sample, sequenced in a study of T cells in localized non-small cell lung cancer (TCRdb year 2020). The library was obtained by the immunoSEQ multiplex PCR assay. As stored in TCRdb, this immuneACCESS dataset retains in-frame rearrangements with V and J assigned. A fraction of the clones does not appear; measured against another copy, unresolved V genes explain less than half of the discrepancy, and the remainder lacks a known reason. A total of around 100,000 clones appear in this sample, about 91% of them only once. The ten top clones hold approximately 15% of the sample. The sequences come from peripheral blood, collected before any cancer treatment. The receptors were gathered from a man aged 35 to 70 with stage I squamous cell lung carcinoma.

The rearrangement uses TRBV21-1 and TRBJ1-6. TRBV21-1 is a recognized pseudogene. This CDR3 has 17 amino acids. The CDR3 here is CASLLKNSSAYNSPLHF. The CDR3 DNA follows: TGTGCCAGCCTCCTAAAGAACTCTAGCGCCTATAATTCACCCCTCCACTTT.

V and J are TRBV6-1 and TRBJ1-2, with 11 bases that match TRBD1. The J segment lost 7 bases and the V segment lost 10 bases, leaving 11 bases of the junction unmatched. Germline-derived CDR1 and CDR2 are MNHNS and SASEGT. The length of the CDR3 is 14 residues. For the CDR3, the DNA is TGTGCCACCCTAATGGACAGGGGGCATAGTGGCTACACCTTC. Amino acids: CATLMDRGHSGYTF.

The chain joins TRBV7-9 to TRBJ1-5; D remains unclear. CDR1 and CDR2 (germline): SEHNR, FQNEAQ (reference sequence). Deletions cut 5 bases from V and 2 bases from J, with 10 bases between. CDR3 length equals 14 residues. The CDR3 bases are TGTGCCAGCAGCCCCCTCACGGGCAATCAGCCCCAGCATTTT. It is translated as CASSPLTGNQPQHF.

The chain recombines TRBV5-1 with TRBJ2-2; D gene uncertain. This CDR3 has 14 residues. CDR1 SGHRS and CDR2 YFSETQ come from the germline V gene. Trimming cost V 1 base and J 6 bases, with 10 bases left between them. The DNA for the CDR3 is TGCGCCAGCAGCTTGTCGTCCCGCGCCGGGGAGCTGTTTTTT. It specifies CASSLSSRAGELFF.

The chain employs TRBV28 and TRBJ2-6; D remains ambiguous. There are 15 residues in the CDR3. The V end was cut by 1 base, the J end by 1 base, with 5 bases between. The V gene's germline CDR1 is MDHEN and CDR2 SYDVKM. CDR3 loop: CASSLFQSGANVLTF. For the CDR3, the DNA is TGTGCCAGCAGTTTATTCCAGTCTGGGGCCAACGTCCTGACTTTC.

CDR3 sequence (DNA): TGCGCCAGCAGCTTGGCCAGTGGGGGCAATGAAAAACTGTTTTTT. Translated: CASSLASGGNEKLFF. The chain combines TRBV5-1 with TRBJ1-4; weak D call: TRBD1 (6 bases). Germline lookup yields CDR1 SGHRS and CDR2 YFSETQ. The CDR3 spans 15 residues. V lost 0 bases, J lost 5 bases, and 11 bases lay in between.

The rearrangement joins TRBV27 to TRBJ1-6, with D perhaps matching TRBD1 (5 bases). This CDR3 spans 14 amino acids. CDR1 and CDR2 (germline): MNHEY, SMNVEV (reference sequence). V was clipped by 6 bases and J by 6 bases, with 12 bases between them. The CDR3 nucleotides read TGTGCCAGCAGCTGGCGGGACCTTAATTCACCCCTCCACTTT. Translating it yields CASSWRDLNSPLHF.

The rearrangement links TRBV5-1 to TRBJ1-2; 9 positions match TRBD1. Germline V gene sequence: CDR1 SGHRS, CDR2 YFSETQ. The CDR3 covers 15 residues. V lost 4 bases and J lost 6; bases outside the gene matches: 10. CDR3 nucleotide sequence: TGCGCCAGCAGCGGGGGACAGGGAAATCCCAATGGCTACACCTTC. Its translation is CASSGGQGNPNGYTF.

This clone was detected only a few times. This rearrangement joins TRBV2 to TRBJ1-1; no definite D call. The CDR3 is made up of 11 amino acids. CDR1 is SNHLY, CDR2 FYNNEI, per germline. Trimming took off 2 bases at V and 7 bases at J, with 5 bases between the two ends. CDR3 region: CASSEISEAFF. The CDR3 nucleotides read TGTGCCAGCAGTGAAATCAGTGAAGCTTTCTTT.

This rearrangement joins TRBV6-5 to TRBJ1-3; D gene unclear. The CDR3 length is 15 residues. The ends were cut back, 6 bases at V and 4 bases at J, with 16 bases in the middle. Per germline, CDR1 MNHEY and CDR2 SVGAGI. The chain's CDR3 is CASSRTDLGGNTIYF. DNA for the CDR3: TGTGCCAGCAGCCGGACGGACCTCGGAGGAAACACCATATATTTT.

This clone has only a few counts. V is TRBV2 and J is TRBJ1-6; a weak D match, TRBD1 (6 bases). The germline gives CDR1 SNHLY, CDR2 FYNNEI. The V end lost 0 bases, the J end lost 7 bases, and 10 bases lay between the germline ends. The CDR3 has 15 residues. The CDR3 loop is CASSEAPGANSPLHF. In DNA form, the CDR3 reads TGTGCCAGCAGTGAAGCCCCAGGGGCAAATTCACCCCTCCACTTT.

The chain has TRBV5-8 and TRBJ2-3; possibly TRBD1 for D (5 bases). The V end was cut by 8 bases, the J end by 4 bases, with 20 bases between. This CDR3 comprises 15 residues. Germline V CDR1 and CDR2: SGHTS, YDEGEE. The CDR3 protein is CASLGRGRLADTQYF. CDR3 DNA: TGTGCCAGTCTAGGAAGGGGCCGCTTAGCAGATACGCAGTATTTT. Full variable domain (missing parts from reference TRBV5-8 and TRBJ2-3): EAGVTQSPTHLIKTRGQQATLRCSPISGHTSVYWYQQALGLGLQFLLWYDEGEERNRGNFPPRFSGRQFPNYSSELNVNALELEDSALYLCASLGRGRLADTQYFGPGTRLTVL.

The chain carries TRBV15 and TRBJ2-1, with D unclear. The CDR3 contains 11 residues. V was trimmed by 4 bases and J by 5 bases, leaving 3 bases between them. Germline values: CDR1 LNHNV, CDR2 YYDKDF (reference sequence). The DNA of the CDR3 is TGTGCCACCAGCAAGAACAATGAGCAGTTCTTC. Protein product: CATSKNNEQFF.

This sequence joins TRBV5-1 and TRBJ2-2; no clear D. Germline loops: CDR1 SGHRS, CDR2 YFSETQ. The CDR3 is made up of 15 amino acids. The ends were cut back, 1 base at V and 7 bases at J, with 14 bases in the middle. In nucleotides, the CDR3 is TGCGCCAGCAGCTTGAACGTCTTGAGAAGCGGGGAGCTGTTTTTT. Translation: CASSLNVLRSGELFF. Drawing the rest from reference TRBV5-1 and TRBJ2-2, the complete variable domain is KAGVTQTPRYLIKTRGQQVTLSCSPISGHRSVSWYQQTPGQGLQFLFEYFSETQRNKGNFPGRFSGRQFSNSRSEMNVSTLELGDSALYLCASSLNVLRSGELFFGEGSRLTVL.

This clone appeared once. This chain uses TRBV27 with TRBJ1-6; weak D call: TRBD1 (6 bases). The CDR3 length is 16 residues. Germline V lookup: CDR1 MNHEY, CDR2 SMNVEV (reference sequence). Trimming took off 6 bases at V and 3 bases at J, with 15 bases between the two ends. CDR3 nucleotides: TGTGCCAGCAGCCCCCAGGGGCCCCTCTATAATTCACCCCTCCACTTT. It encodes CASSPQGPLYNSPLHF.

This chain connects TRBV7-3 to TRBJ1-6; a possible D gene is TRBD1 (5 bases). V was cut by 5 bases and J by 8 bases, with 22 bases left in between. The CDR3 spans 17 residues. Germline assignment: CDR1 SGHTA and CDR2 FQGTGA. The CDR3, as DNA: TGTGCCAGCAGCCCGGGCCACTCTGAGTGGGGGGATTCACCCCTCCACTTT. Translation gives CASSPGHSEWGDSPLHF.

The chain links TRBV7-9 to TRBJ1-5; a possible D gene is TRBD1 (6 bases). V was trimmed by 7 bases and J by 6 bases, leaving 19 bases between them. The length of the CDR3 is 15 residues. CDR1 is SEHNR, CDR2 FQNEAQ, per germline (reference sequence). The CDR3 DNA reads as TGTGCCAGCACTGATTCTGGGGGGCCGAGTCAGCCCCAGCATTTT. Encoded protein: CASTDSGGPSQPQHF.

This chain uses TRBV5-6 with TRBJ1-1; weak D call: TRBD1 (5 bases). Germline-derived CDR1 and CDR2 are SGHDT and YYEEEE. V dropped 5 bases and J dropped 6 bases, with 20 bases sitting between them. The CDR3 extends over 15 amino acids. The DNA for the CDR3 is TGTGCCAGCAGGTTATCGCAGGGAATTAGTGCTGAAGCTTTCTTT. Translated: CASRLSQGISAEAFF.

The V call is TRBV27, the J call TRBJ1-4; D is perhaps TRBD1 (5 bases). CDR1 MNHEY and CDR2 SMNVEV come from the germline V gene (reference sequence). This CDR3 is 14 amino acids long. The V end was cut by 6 bases, the J end by 0 bases, with 8 bases between. DNA for the CDR3: TGTGCCAGCAGAGGGACGGCAACTAATGAAAAACTGTTTTTT. Encoded protein: CASRGTATNEKLFF. Drawing the rest from reference TRBV27 and TRBJ1-4, the complete variable domain is EAQVTQNPRYLITVTGKKLTVTCSQNMNHEYMSWYRQDPGLGLRQIYYSMNVEVTDKGDVPEGYKVSRKEKRNFPLILESPSPNQTSLYFCASRGTATNEKLFFGSGTQLSVL.

The gene calls are TRBV5-1 and TRBJ2-3; no reliable D call. This CDR3 contains 14 residues. The germline V and J ends were trimmed by 0 bases and 4 bases, with 9 bases remaining between them. Germline V gene sequence: CDR1 SGHRS, CDR2 YFSETQ. The CDR3 sequence: CASSLAVAPDTQYF. CDR3 coding DNA: TGCGCCAGCAGCTTGGCAGTGGCCCCAGATACGCAGTATTTT.

This rearrangement joins TRBV7-9 to TRBJ2-1; 7 bases map to TRBD1. CDR1 is SEHNR, CDR2 FQNEAQ, per germline (reference sequence). With 6 bases clipped from V and 1 base from J, the junction kept 6 bases outside the gene matches. The CDR3 consists of 15 residues. CDR3 sequence reads: CASRETGQSYNEQFF. CDR3 DNA sequence: TGTGCCAGCAGGGAGACAGGGCAATCCTACAATGAGCAGTTCTTC.

This chain uses TRBV4-2 with TRBJ2-7; no definite D call. The CDR3 is 16 residues long. The V and J ends lost 0 bases and 3 bases respectively, with 15 bases between them. The germline CDR1 and CDR2 sequences are LGHNA and YNFKEQ. This chain's CDR3 is CASSQDEAGTRYEQYF. CDR3 nucleotide sequence: TGTGCCAGCAGCCAAGATGAGGCAGGAACTCGCTACGAGCAGTACTTC.

V gene TRBV15 combines with J gene TRBJ1-1; tentative D call: TRBD1 (5 bases). Germline CDR1 LNHNV, CDR2 YYDKDF (reference sequence). The CDR3 loop spans 16 amino acids. V was pared by 0 bases and J by 0 bases, with 11 bases between. The CDR3 spells CATSRDAGGLNTEAFF. The CDR3 DNA sequence: TGTGCCACCAGCAGAGATGCGGGGGGATTGAACACTGAAGCTTTCTTT. Full variable domain (outside the CDR3, taken from reference TRBV15 and TRBJ1-1): DAMVIQNPRYQVTQFGKPVTLSCSQTLNHNVMYWYQQKSSQAPKLLFHYYDKDFNNEADTPDNFQSRRPNTSFCFLDIRSPGLGDTAMYLCATSRDAGGLNTEAFFGQGTRLTVV.

J is TRBJ2-1 and V is TRBV2; no firm D call. The CDR3 has 15 residues. The germline V gene encodes CDR1 SNHLY and CDR2 FYNNEI. V dropped 6 bases and J dropped 0 bases, with 12 bases sitting between them. The CDR3 DNA reads as TGTGCCAGCAGCGACTCGGCTAGCTCCTACAATGAGCAGTTCTTC. It specifies CASSDSASSYNEQFF. Based on the CDR3 plus reference TRBV2 and TRBJ2-1, the full variable domain is EPEVTQTPSHQVTQMGQEVILRCVPISNHLYFYWYRQILGQKVEFLVSFYNNEISEKSEIFDDQFSVERPDGSNFTLKIRSTKLEDSAMYFCASSDSASSYNEQFFGPGTRLTVL.

The chain is built from TRBV7-2 and TRBJ2-5; 7 nucleotides match TRBD2. J lost 6 bases, V lost 0 bases, and 13 bases had no gene match. The CDR3 consists of 17 residues. Germline V gives CDR1 SGHTA, CDR2 FQGNSA. CDR3: CASSLAGGGAQGKTQYF. CDR3 DNA sequence: TGTGCCAGCAGCTTAGCGGGGGGAGGGGCGCAAGGAAAGACCCAGTACTTC. Together with reference TRBV7-2 and TRBJ2-5, the CDR3 gives the full variable domain: GAGVSQSPSNKVTEKGKDVELRCDPISGHTALYWYRQSLGQGLEFLIYFQGNSAPDKSGLPSDRFSAERTGGSVSTLTIQRTQQEDSAVYLCASSLAGGGAQGKTQYFGPGTRLLVL.

The V gene is TRBV6-6, the J gene TRBJ1-1, with TRBD1 matching 7 bases. The germline CDR1 and CDR2 sequences are MNHNY and SVGAGI (reference sequence). The V and J ends lost 4 bases and 1 base, in that order; junction bases with no gene match: 6. CDR3 size: 15 residues. CDR3 coding DNA: TGTGCCAGCAGTTGGACCAGGGGGGGGAACACTGAAGCTTTCTTT. Its translation is CASSWTRGGNTEAFF.

In this sample, this clone turned up a few times. The V gene is TRBV27, the J gene TRBJ1-6; TRBD1 aligns across 10 bases. From germline, CDR1 is MNHEY and CDR2 SMNVEV (reference sequence). The V segment lost 6 bases and the J segment 5 bases; nucleotides outside the gene matches: 4. The CDR3 has 15 residues. DNA of the CDR3: TGTGCCAGCAGAACCGGGACAGGGGATAATTCACCCCTCCACTTT. Amino acids: CASRTGTGDNSPLHF.

The chain combines TRBV14 with TRBJ1-2, with D maybe TRBD1 (5 bases). The V end was cut by 2 bases, the J end by 8 bases, with 18 bases between. Germline CDR1 reads SGHDN; CDR2 reads FVKESK. The CDR3 runs 15 residues. The CDR3 nucleotides are TGTGCCAGCAGCCAAATCCGTGGATTCCAGGGCGGCTACACCTTC. This codes for CASSQIRGFQGGYTF. Filled out from reference TRBV14 and TRBJ1-2, the complete variable domain reads EAGVTQFPSHSVIEKGQTVTLRCDPISGHDNLYWYRRVMGKEIKFLLHFVKESKQDESGMPNNRFLAERTGGTYSTLKVQPAELEDSGVYFCASSQIRGFQGGYTFGSGTRLTVV.

The chain recombines TRBV9 with TRBJ2-5, with a possible D match to TRBD2 (5 bases). From germline, CDR1 is SGDLS and CDR2 YYNGEE. V was shortened by 0 bases and J by 5 bases, with 14 bases between the two germline ends. The CDR3 loop spans 15 amino acids. In DNA form, the CDR3 reads TGTGCCAGCAGCGTAGAGGCCCAAACGGGGGAGACCCAGTACTTC. Translation gives CASSVEAQTGETQYF.

J is TRBJ2-3 and V is TRBV10-1; D is possibly TRBD1 (5 bases). CDR3 size: 16 residues. Germline CDR1 reads WNHNN; CDR2 reads SYGVQD (reference sequence). V lost 3 bases and J lost 2, with 15 bases in between. DNA for the CDR3: TGCGCCAGCAGTGATAAGAAGGGGCGGACCACAGATACGCAGTATTTT. Translating gives CASSDKKGRTTDTQYF.